A selection of T cell receptor beta chains follows, all from one sample in a study of blood T cell repertoires in COVID-19. Assay used: immunoSEQ multiplex PCR; TCRdb lists only in-frame clones, some missing. The sample contains approximately 170,000 clones, over 90% of which appear only once. The material sequenced was peripheral blood. These receptors were collected from a woman aged 55-70 years with COVID-19, enrolled during active disease. Both conserved end residues are part of each CDR3. Each record gives: clone size, J gene, CDR3 length, V gene, CDR3 protein. Not all rows give a size; the values are once, few, many and, for expanded clones, a class.

abundance: NA
j_gene: TRBJ1-1
len: 13
v_gene: TRBV5-4
CDR3aa: CASSFQGIPEAFF

abundance: NA
j_gene: TRBJ2-5
len: 16
v_gene: TRBV24-1
CDR3aa: CATSDSGTTFQETQYF

abundance: NA
j_gene: TRBJ2-2
len: 15
v_gene: TRBV6-6
CDR3aa: CASRPGQEITGELFF

abundance: once
j_gene: TRBJ1-2
len: 13
v_gene: TRBV2
CDR3aa: CASHDRDWYGYTF

abundance: NA
j_gene: TRBJ1-2
len: 16
v_gene: TRBV27
CDR3aa: CASSSLGQWDNYGYTF

abundance: NA
j_gene: TRBJ1-3
len: 14
v_gene: TRBV5-4
CDR3aa: CASSPGYTGNTIYF

abundance: NA
j_gene: TRBJ1-2
len: 15
v_gene: TRBV27
CDR3aa: CATKSAGGEQHGYTF

abundance: NA
j_gene: TRBJ2-1
len: 11
v_gene: TRBV2
CDR3aa: CASLMEVRQFF

abundance: NA
j_gene: TRBJ1-5
len: 15
v_gene: TRBV19
CDR3aa: CASRITGQLNQPQHF

abundance: NA
j_gene: TRBJ2-5
len: 14
v_gene: TRBV5-1
CDR3aa: CASSLDRDGETQYF